Listed here are 25 T cell receptor beta chains from one sample, sequenced in a study of T-cell memory formation after mild COVID-19. TCRdb reanalysed the 5' RACE reads using MiXCR and keeps one entry per CDR3 protein. The sample includes about 560,000 distinct CDR3 sequences, around a sixth of them seen just once. The sequenced material came from PBMCs or a T cell subset sorted from them (not recorded which). These receptor sequences come from an adult woman who had mild COVID-19 (a few samples of this study predate the infection). Cell type and time point are not known.

The chain employs TRBV5-5 and TRBJ2-3; TRBD1 or TRBD2 may be the D gene (6 bases each). Germline V gene sequence: CDR1 SGHKS, CDR2 YYEKEE (reference sequence). V lost 1 base to trimming and J lost 2 bases, with 14 bases between them. CDR3 length: 16 amino acids. The CDR3 coding sequence is TGTGCCAGCAGCTTGCGGGGGCGGACGATCACAGATACGCAGTATTTT. This translates into CASSLRGRTITDTQYF.

Note on this clonotype: A read error may be the cause here, since a much bigger clone is one base away. CDR3 region: CASSLTGITEAFF. The CDR3 DNA follows: TGTGCCAGCAGCCTTACAGGGATCACTGAAGCTTTCTTT. The genes are TRBV7-2 and TRBJ1-1; possible D gene TRBD1, 6 bases. CDR3 length equals 13 residues. Trimming shortened V by 5 bases and J by 4 bases, and 11 bases separated the two germline ends. CDR1 is SGHTA, CDR2 FQGNSA, per germline.

This clonotype was found many times. The gene calls are TRBV5-5 and TRBJ2-3; TRBD1 agrees at 8 bases. Unmatched junction bases numbered 6, after V lost 4 bases and J lost 5 bases. Germline V gene data show CDR1 as SGHKS and CDR2 as YYEKEE (reference sequence). The CDR3 is 14 amino acids. CDR3 in amino acids: CASSRGTGGDTQYF. CDR3 in DNA: TGTGCCAGCAGCAGAGGGACAGGAGGAGATACGCAGTATTTT.

The rearrangement links TRBV12-3 or TRBV12-4 to TRBJ2-1; tentative D call: TRBD2 (6 bases). The CDR3 extends over 12 amino acids. The ends were cut back, 6 bases at V and 9 bases at J, with 12 bases in the middle. The chain's CDR3 is CASRGTVSEQFF. The CDR3 DNA is TGTGCCAGCAGAGGGACTGTGAGTGAGCAGTTCTTC.

V is TRBV7-9 and J is TRBJ2-1, with TRBD2 matching 10 bases. CDR3 length equals 13 residues. CDR1 and CDR2 (germline): SEHNR, FQNEAQ (reference sequence). V gave up 8 bases and J gave up 7 bases; unmatched junction bases: 5. CDR3 bases: TGTGCCAGCTCTGCTAGCGGGGGAAATGAGCAGTTCTTC. Translation gives CASSASGGNEQFF.

This clonotype was observed a few times. The V gene is TRBV7-6, the J gene TRBJ2-5; possible D gene TRBD1, 6 bases. Trimming took off 4 bases at V and 5 bases at J, with 14 bases between the two ends. Germline V gene data show CDR1 as SGHVS and CDR2 as FNYEAQ. The CDR3 spans 14 residues. The CDR3 nucleotides read TGTGCCAGCAGCTACACCGCAGGGGTCGAGACCCAGTACTTC. Amino acid sequence: CASSYTAGVETQYF.

This clonotype was counted a few times. The CDR3 bases are TGTGCCACCAGTGATCCTTGGGGCTCCAGCAGCTCCTACAATGAGCAGTTCTTC. Protein product: CATSDPWGSSSSYNEQFF. This rearrangement joins TRBV24-1 to TRBJ2-1; a weak D match, TRBD1 (5 bases). In germline, CDR1 is KGHDR, CDR2 SFDVKD. This CDR3 spans 18 amino acids. V shed 3 bases and J shed 0 bases, with 17 bases lying between them.

This clonotype has only a few counts. This rearrangement joins TRBV5-4 to TRBJ2-1, with D hard to call. CDR3 length: 13 amino acids. The ends were cut back, 2 bases at V and 8 bases at J, with 11 bases in the middle. Germline V CDR1 and CDR2: SGHNT, YYREEE (reference sequence). In nucleotides, the CDR3 is TGTGCCAGCAGCTTCGTACTTGGGGATGAGCAGTTCTTC. Its protein is CASSFVLGDEQFF.

A few counts support this clonotype. The V and J genes are TRBV5-1 and TRBJ2-5, with 10 positions matching TRBD2. Looked up from germline, CDR1 is SGHRS and CDR2 is YFSETQ. J gave up 5 bases and V 4 bases, and 8 bases lay outside the gene matches. CDR3 length equals 15 residues. In DNA, the CDR3 is TGCGCCAGCAGCACTCTAGCGGGAGATCGGGAGACCCAGTACTTC. Its protein product is CASSTLAGDRETQYF. Looking up the rest from reference TRBV5-1 and TRBJ2-5 gives the full variable domain: KAGVTQTPRYLIKTRGQQVTLSCSPISGHRSVSWYQQTPGQGLQFLFEYFSETQRNKGNFPGRFSGRQFSNSRSEMNVSTLELGDSALYLCASSTLAGDRETQYFGPGTRLLVL.

J is TRBJ2-7 and V is TRBV5-6; D gene ambiguous. The CDR3 runs 14 residues. Trimming shortened V by 2 bases and J by 2 bases, and 11 bases separated the two germline ends. Per the germline V gene, CDR1 is SGHDT and CDR2 is YYEEEE. CDR3 loop: CASSFRTTPYEQYF. CDR3 coding DNA: TGTGCCAGCAGCTTTAGGACGACTCCCTACGAGCAGTACTTC.

The CDR3 nucleotides read TGCAGTGCTAAAAATGTTGGGGGGCTTAATGAAAAACTGTTTTTT. Protein sequence: CSAKNVGGLNEKLFF. The chain is built from TRBV20-1 and TRBJ1-4; D is possibly TRBD1 (6 bases). CDR1 is DFQATT and CDR2 is SNEGSKA in the germline V gene (reference sequence). The CDR3 spans 15 residues. V was pared by 4 bases and J by 4 bases, with 16 bases between.

This chain joins TRBV20-1 and TRBJ2-3; 8 positions match TRBD2. Germline-derived CDR1 and CDR2 are DFQATT and SNEGSKA (reference sequence). The CDR3 runs 16 residues. The J segment lost 6 bases and the V segment lost 3 bases, leaving 14 bases of the junction unmatched. The CDR3 DNA follows: TGCAGTGCTAGCGGACCTGGGACTAGACCTCTGGATACGCAGTATTTT. It encodes CSASGPGTRPLDTQYF.

The rearrangement uses TRBV10-3 and TRBJ1-5; 8 bases are shared with TRBD1. CDR3 length: 13 amino acids. The junction had 8 bases not matched to a gene; V was cut back by 11 bases and J by 5 bases. Germline assignment: CDR1 ENHRY and CDR2 SYGVKD. The CDR3: CAAAWGQDQPQHF. Here the CDR3 DNA reads TGTGCCGCCGCATGGGGACAGGATCAGCCCCAGCATTTT.

The rearrangement joins TRBV6-4 to TRBJ2-1; D is possibly TRBD2 (6 bases). Trimming cost V 0 bases and J 12 bases, with 9 bases left between them. CDR1 MRHNA and CDR2 SNTAGT come from the germline V gene. This CDR3 has 12 residues. The CDR3 spells CASSDSGGGQFF. As DNA, the CDR3 is TGTGCCAGCAGTGACTCGGGGGGAGGGCAGTTCTTC.

This chain connects TRBV7-9 to TRBJ1-1, with D tentatively TRBD1 (5 bases). This CDR3 contains 14 residues. V was cut by 4 bases and J by 8 bases, with 17 bases left in between. Germline loops: CDR1 SEHNR, CDR2 FQNEAQ (reference sequence). CDR3 DNA: TGTGCCAGCAGCTCCCCATCGGGGCAGGTCGAAGCTTTCTTT. This codes for CASSSPSGQVEAFF.

This clonotype was seen a few times. The CDR3 DNA is TGTGCCAGCAGTCCAACCCGACAGGGTAAGAACGAGCAGTACTTC. Encoded protein: CASSPTRQGKNEQYF. The V call is TRBV12-3 or TRBV12-4, the J call TRBJ2-7, with 7 bases that match TRBD1. Trimming cost V 5 bases and J 5 bases; bases outside gene matches: 12. This CDR3 contains 15 residues.

The chain couples TRBV7-9 to TRBJ2-5; D gene ambiguous. The V end lost 4 bases, the J end lost 2 bases, and 17 bases lay between the germline ends. The CDR3 consists of 16 residues. Germline CDR1 is SEHNR and CDR2 is FQNEAQ (reference sequence). The chain's CDR3 is CASSSPGLLLQETQYF. The CDR3 bases are TGTGCCAGCAGCTCACCGGGTCTACTCCTACAAGAGACCCAGTACTTC.

This clonotype was seen more than once but under ten times. The V and J genes are TRBV24-1 and TRBJ2-7; D remains ambiguous. The CDR3 loop spans 13 amino acids. Germline CDR1 is KGHDR and CDR2 is SFDVKD. Trimming shortened V by 2 bases and J by 5 bases, and 9 bases separated the two germline ends. CDR3 sequence: CATSDWANDEQYF. In DNA, the CDR3 is TGTGCCACCAGTGATTGGGCGAACGACGAGCAGTACTTC.

This clonotype was counted many times. The chain combines TRBV7-3 with TRBJ2-1; D is perhaps TRBD2 (5 bases). The ends were cut back, 1 base at V and 5 bases at J, with 12 bases in the middle. CDR1 SGHTA and CDR2 FQGTGA come from the germline V gene. There are 15 residues in the CDR3. The DNA of the CDR3 is TGTGCCAGCAGCTTAAGTGGGAGTTTGGACAATGAGCAGTTCTTC. Translation gives CASSLSGSLDNEQFF.

This clonotype has a handful of counts. CDR3 region: CASADRGAQNEKLFF. CDR3 DNA sequence: TGTGCCAGCGCGGACAGGGGGGCCCAAAATGAAAAACTGTTTTTT. This rearrangement joins TRBV7-9 to TRBJ1-4; TRBD1 aligns across 10 bases. The CDR3 runs 15 residues. J gave up 5 bases and V 8 bases, and 8 bases lay outside the gene matches. CDR1 and CDR2 (germline): SEHNR, FQNEAQ (reference sequence).

The J gene is TRBJ1-1, the V gene TRBV6-2 or TRBV6-3, with TRBD1 as a possible D gene (5 bases). V lost 4 bases, J lost 2 bases, and 5 bases lay in between. This CDR3 is built from 12 residues. Germline CDR1 MNHEY, CDR2 SVGEGT. CDR3 nucleotides: TGTGCCAGCAGTTGGGACAACACTGAAGCTTTCTTT. Translating it yields CASSWDNTEAFF.

This clonotype was seen ten or more times. The chain is built from TRBV7-9 and TRBJ2-1; D is perhaps TRBD1 or TRBD2 (5 bases each). From germline, CDR1 is SEHNR and CDR2 FQNEAQ (reference sequence). CDR3 length: 14 amino acids. V was clipped by 6 bases and J by 1 base, with 10 bases between them. The CDR3 region has the DNA TGTGCCAGCAGTTCTGGGGGTTCCTACAATGAGCAGTTCTTC. This gives the protein CASSSGGSYNEQFF.

The CDR3, as DNA: TGTGCCAGCAGCCAAAGCGGGGGGACCGTCGATGAGCAGTTCTTC. Translated: CASSQSGGTVDEQFF. The V and J genes are TRBV7-6 and TRBJ2-1, with 9 bases identical to TRBD2. Trimming cost V 5 bases and J 8 bases; bases outside gene matches: 10. Germline values: CDR1 SGHVS, CDR2 FNYEAQ. CDR3 size: 15 residues.

This clonotype was counted only a few times. The CDR3: CASSYRLAGATNEQFF. The CDR3 DNA is TGTGCCAGCAGCTACCGGCTAGCGGGGGCGACCAATGAGCAGTTCTTC. The rearrangement links TRBV7-6 to TRBJ2-1; 10 bases are a match to TRBD2. V dropped 4 bases and J dropped 6; count of bases not matched to a gene: 9. The length of the CDR3 is 16 residues. CDR1 and CDR2 (germline): SGHVS, FNYEAQ.

This clonotype was picked up a small number of times. V gene TRBV24-1 combines with J gene TRBJ1-2; D unclear. Germline V CDR1 and CDR2: KGHDR, SFDVKD. Trimming took 9 bases from V and 4 from J, leaving 11 bases between them. The CDR3 runs 12 residues. CDR3 sequence: CATSALGYGYTF. CDR3 sequence (DNA): TGTGCCACCTCAGCCCTGGGCTATGGCTACACCTTC.